Listed below are T cell receptor beta chains from one sample, sequenced in a study of blood T cell repertoires in COVID-19. The repertoire was sequenced with immunoSEQ multiplex PCR; TCRdb's copy has only in-frame clones and lacks some. The sample yields approximately 170,000 clones, under 95% seen once. The sample taken for sequencing was peripheral blood. The receptors shown here come from a man aged 60 to 69 with active or convalescent COVID-19. Both conserved end residues are part of each CDR3. Fields, in order: CDR3 length, clone size, D gene, V gene, J gene, CDR3 protein, CDR3 DNA. D genes are given only for firm matches. The listing skips clone size in some rows; elsewhere it reads once, few, many or a size class.

length: 15
size: .
D: TRBD2
V: TRBV7-9
J: TRBJ2-1
CDR3: CASSPAGGVYNEQFF
DNA: TGTGCCAGCAGCCCAGCGGGAGGCGTGTACAATGAGCAGTTCTTC

length: 15
size: .
D: TRBD1
V: TRBV14
J: TRBJ2-7
CDR3: CASSRRQGAIYEQYF
DNA: TGTGCCAGCAGCCGACGACAGGGGGCAATCTACGAGCAGTACTTC

length: 11
size: .
D: .
V: TRBV30
J: TRBJ1-4
CDR3: CAWSLNEKLFF
DNA: TGTGCCTGGAGTTTAAATGAAAAACTGTTTTTT

length: 16
size: .
D: TRBD1
V: TRBV27
J: TRBJ2-7
CDR3: CASSSIAGTGIHEQYF
DNA: TGTGCCAGCAGTTCAATAGCCGGGACAGGGATCCACGAGCAGTACTTC

length: 14
size: .
D: .
V: TRBV18
J: TRBJ2-7
CDR3: CASSPLSGSDEQYF
DNA: TGTGCCAGCTCACCACTTTCAGGGTCAGACGAGCAGTACTTC

length: 11
size: .
D: .
V: TRBV29-1
J: TRBJ2-1
CDR3: CSDRSLRGLFF
DNA: TGCAGCGACCGTAGCTTAAGGGGTCTGTTCTTC

length: 15
size: .
D: TRBD2
V: TRBV7-8
J: TRBJ2-7
CDR3: CASSLVGTSGVEQYF
DNA: TGTGCCAGCAGCTTAGTTGGGACTAGCGGGGTCGAGCAGTACTTC

length: 13
size: .
D: .
V: TRBV11-2
J: TRBJ2-3
CDR3: CASSPREADTQYF
DNA: TGTGCCAGCAGCCCTAGGGAGGCAGATACGCAGTATTTT

length: 15
size: .
D: .
V: TRBV7-8
J: TRBJ2-7
CDR3: CASSLGGLATYEQYF
DNA: TGTGCCAGCAGCTTAGGAGGGCTGGCGACATACGAGCAGTACTTC

length: 14
size: few
D: .
V: TRBV19
J: TRBJ1-2
CDR3: CASRLRAQNYGYTF
DNA: TGTGCCAGTAGATTGCGGGCCCAGAACTATGGCTACACCTTC